This T cell receptor (beta chain) stems from a study of T cells in Graves' hyperthyroidism and ophthalmopathy. This clonotype has ten or more counts. The target antigen is unknown. Aged 18 to 65, the patients had hyperthyroidism that was newly diagnosed and had lasted under 2 months. On the basis of clinical symptoms, serum thyroxine and TRAb, thyroid ultrasound and orbital computed tomography, diagnoses were made. Amplified TCR beta CDR3 regions derived from RNA transcripts. HTBI primers were used for first-round RT-PCR of the TCR CDR3. In TCRdb, the multiplex PCR reads were re-called with MiXCR into one record per CDR3 protein. Seen here are roughly 420,000 distinct CDR3 sequences, approximately 15% observed once, and the top ten hold around an eighth. V lost 6 bases to trimming and J lost 4 bases, with 4 bases between them. The CDR3 runs 10 residues. Looked up from germline, CDR1 is DFQATT and CDR2 is SNEGSKA (reference sequence).

Study results and limitations: Ophthalmopathy cases were set apart from stable hyperthyroidism by a 13 V-J model.

This sequence originates from a woman aged 18 to 35 with Graves' hyperthyroidism. Sequencing used blood. The chain recombines TRBV20-1 with TRBJ1-5; D remains ambiguous. CDR3 nucleotides: TGCAGTGCAGGTAATCAGCCCCAGCATTTT. This translates into CSAGNQPQHF.